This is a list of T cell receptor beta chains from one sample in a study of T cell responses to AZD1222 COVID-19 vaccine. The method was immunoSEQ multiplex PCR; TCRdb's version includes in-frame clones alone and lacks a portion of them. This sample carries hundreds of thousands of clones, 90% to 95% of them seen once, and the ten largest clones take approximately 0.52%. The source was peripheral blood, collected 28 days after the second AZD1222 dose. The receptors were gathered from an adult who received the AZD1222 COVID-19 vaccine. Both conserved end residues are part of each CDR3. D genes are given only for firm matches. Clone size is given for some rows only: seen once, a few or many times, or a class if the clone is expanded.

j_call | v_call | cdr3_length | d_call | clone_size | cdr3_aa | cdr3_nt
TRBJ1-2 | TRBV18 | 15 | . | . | CASSEVGTSIYGYTF | TGTGCCAGCTCAGAAGTCGGGACCTCTATTTATGGCTACACCTTC
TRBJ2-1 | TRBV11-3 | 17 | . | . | CASSLGGGASSYNEQFF | TGTGCCAGCAGCTTAGGAGGGGGGGCTAGCTCCTACAATGAGCAGTTCTTC
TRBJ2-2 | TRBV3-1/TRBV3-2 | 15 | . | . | CASSHRGEKAGELFF | TGTGCCAGCAGCCATAGAGGGGAGAAGGCCGGGGAGCTGTTTTTT
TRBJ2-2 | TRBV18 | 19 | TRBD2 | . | CASSPGGLAGGTNTGELFF | TGTGCCAGCTCACCAGGGGGACTAGCGGGAGGAACGAACACCGGGGAGCTGTTTTTT
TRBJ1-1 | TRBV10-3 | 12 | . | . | CAISEVNTEAFF | TGTGCCATCAGTGAGGTGAACACTGAAGCTTTCTTT
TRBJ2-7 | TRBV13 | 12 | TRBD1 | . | CASSSRGREQYF | TGTGCCAGCAGCTCCAGGGGGCGTGAGCAGTACTTC
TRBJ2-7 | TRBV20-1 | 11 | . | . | CSAREEGEQYF | TGCAGTGCTAGAGAGGAGGGTGAGCAGTACTTC
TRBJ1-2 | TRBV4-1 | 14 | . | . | CASSQGRGTYGYTF | TGCGCCAGCAGCCAAGGGCGGGGGACCTATGGCTACACCTTC
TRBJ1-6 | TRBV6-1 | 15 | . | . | CASSEAGLYNSPLHF | TGTGCCAGCAGTGAAGCTGGGTTATATAATTCACCCCTCCACTTT
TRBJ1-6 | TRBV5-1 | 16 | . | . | CASSSQVNSYNSPLHF | TGCGCCAGCAGCTCCCAGGTCAACTCCTATAATTCACCCCTCCACTTT
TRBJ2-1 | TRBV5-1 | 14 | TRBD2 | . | CASLAGGPYNEQFF | TGCGCCAGCCTAGCGGGAGGGCCCTACAATGAGCAGTTCTTC
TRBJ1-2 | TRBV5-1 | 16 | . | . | CASSSHGTTGGYGYTF | TGCGCCAGCAGCTCGCACGGGACTACCGGTGGCTATGGCTACACCTTC
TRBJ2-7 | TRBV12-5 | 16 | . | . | CASGLVGGLISYEQYF | TGTGCTAGTGGTTTGGTCGGGGGGCTAATCTCCTACGAGCAGTACTTC
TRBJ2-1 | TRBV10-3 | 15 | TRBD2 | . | CAISEGLAAGNEQFF | TGTGCCATCAGTGAAGGGCTAGCGGCCGGGAATGAGCAGTTCTTC
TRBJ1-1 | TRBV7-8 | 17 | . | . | CASRPNRSGRMNTEAFF | TGTGCCAGCAGACCGAATCGATCCGGCAGGATGAACACTGAAGCTTTCTTT
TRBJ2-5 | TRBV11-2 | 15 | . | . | CASRIPGRSQETQYF | TGTGCCAGCAGGATTCCGGGACGGAGTCAAGAGACCCAGTACTTC
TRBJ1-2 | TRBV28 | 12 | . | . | CASSSGRSGYTF | TGTGCCAGCAGTTCAGGGAGGAGCGGCTACACCTTC
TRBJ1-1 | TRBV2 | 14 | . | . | CASSEGGQITEAFF | TGTGCCAGCAGTGAGGGGGGGCAAATCACTGAAGCTTTCTTT
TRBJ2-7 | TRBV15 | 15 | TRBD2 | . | CATLWVAGVRYEQYF | TGTGCCACCCTGTGGGTAGCGGGGGTCCGCTACGAGCAGTACTTC
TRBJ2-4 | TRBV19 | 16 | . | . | CASSIYGHAAKNIQYF | TGTGCCAGTAGTATTTATGGCCATGCAGCCAAAAACATTCAGTACTTC
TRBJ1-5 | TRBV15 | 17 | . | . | CATSRPRGQGRDQPQHF | TGTGCCACCAGCAGACCCCGGGGGCAGGGGAGGGATCAGCCCCAGCATTTT
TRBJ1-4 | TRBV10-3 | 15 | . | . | CAISESQGRGEKLFF | TGTGCCATCAGTGAGTCGCAGGGTAGGGGTGAAAAACTGTTTTTT
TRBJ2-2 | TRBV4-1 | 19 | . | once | CASSQDPSLVGMNTGELFF | TGCGCCAGCAGCCAAGATCCTTCGTTGGTGGGGATGAACACCGGGGAGCTGTTTTTT
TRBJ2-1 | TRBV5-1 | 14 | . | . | CASSPSTDYNEQFF | TGCGCCAGCAGCCCAAGTACAGACTACAATGAGCAGTTCTTC
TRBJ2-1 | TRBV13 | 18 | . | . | CASSSDRGTGAGSDEQFF | TGTGCCAGCAGCTCTGACAGGGGAACGGGAGCGGGAAGCGATGAGCAGTTCTTC
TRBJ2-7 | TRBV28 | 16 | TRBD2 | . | CASSLALAGDFYEQYF | TGTGCCAGCAGTTTAGCTCTAGCGGGGGACTTCTACGAGCAGTACTTC
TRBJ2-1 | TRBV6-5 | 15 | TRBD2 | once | CASRPSGRSNNEQFF | TGTGCCAGCAGGCCTAGCGGGAGATCAAATAATGAGCAGTTCTTC
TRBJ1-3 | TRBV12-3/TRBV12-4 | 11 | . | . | CASSPGNTIYF | TGTGCCAGCAGCCCCGGAAACACCATATATTTT
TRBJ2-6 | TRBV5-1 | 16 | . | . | CASSETASSGANVLTF | TGCGCCAGCAGCGAGACGGCCAGCTCTGGGGCCAACGTCCTGACTTTC
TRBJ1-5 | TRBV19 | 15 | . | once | CASSHVGEGLQPQHF | TGTGCCAGTAGCCATGTTGGAGAGGGGTTGCAGCCCCAGCATTTT
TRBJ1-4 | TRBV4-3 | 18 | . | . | CASSQVPPHRVPGEKLFF | TGCGCCAGCAGCCAAGTTCCCCCTCACAGGGTGCCGGGGGAAAAACTGTTTTTT
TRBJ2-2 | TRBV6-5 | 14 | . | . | CASRWQTVTGELFF | TGTGCCAGTAGATGGCAGACAGTCACCGGGGAGCTGTTTTTT
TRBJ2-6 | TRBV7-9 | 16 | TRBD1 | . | CASTPTDRAGANVLTF | TGTGCCAGCACCCCTACGGACAGGGCTGGGGCCAACGTCCTGACTTTC
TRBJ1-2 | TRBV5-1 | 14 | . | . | CASSLGWTNYGYTF | TGCGCCAGCAGCTTGGGTTGGACAAACTATGGCTACACCTTC
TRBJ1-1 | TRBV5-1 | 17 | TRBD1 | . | CASSLLTGAGMSTEAFF | TGCGCCAGCAGCTTGTTGACAGGGGCGGGAATGAGCACTGAAGCTTTCTTT
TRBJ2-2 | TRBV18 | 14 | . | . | CASSPSGADGELFF | TGTGCCAGCTCACCATCGGGGGCGGACGGGGAGCTGTTTTTT
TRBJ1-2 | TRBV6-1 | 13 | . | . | CASSEMAGEGYTF | TGTGCCAGCAGTGAAATGGCAGGGGAGGGCTACACCTTC
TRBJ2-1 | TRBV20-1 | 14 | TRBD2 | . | CSASRTSGVNEQFF | TGCAGTGCTAGTCGGACTAGCGGGGTCAATGAGCAGTTCTTC
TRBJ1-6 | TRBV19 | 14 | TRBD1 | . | CASSMRGLNSPLHF | TGTGCCAGTAGTATGAGGGGGCTGAATTCACCCCTCCACTTT
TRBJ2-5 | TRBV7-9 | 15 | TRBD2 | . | CASSPRPGGGKTQYF | TGTGCCAGCAGCCCCCGTCCGGGGGGAGGGAAGACCCAGTACTTC
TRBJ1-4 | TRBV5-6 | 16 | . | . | CASSLYIGTTNEKLFF | TGTGCCAGCAGCTTGTATATCGGGACAACTAATGAAAAACTGTTTTTT
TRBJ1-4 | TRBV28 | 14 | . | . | CASSLGPALGKLFF | TGTGCCAGCAGTTTAGGGCCAGCCCTAGGGAAACTGTTTTTT
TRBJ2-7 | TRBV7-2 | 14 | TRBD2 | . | CASSLLAGPYEQYF | TGTGCCAGCAGCCTACTAGCGGGACCCTACGAGCAGTACTTC
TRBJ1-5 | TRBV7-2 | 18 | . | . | CASSLSEWEAISNQPQHF | TGTGCCAGCAGCCTCAGCGAGTGGGAGGCCATTAGCAATCAGCCCCAGCATTTT
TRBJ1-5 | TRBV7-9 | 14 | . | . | CASSRGTLNQPQHF | TGTGCCAGCTCCCGGGGGACACTGAATCAGCCCCAGCATTTT
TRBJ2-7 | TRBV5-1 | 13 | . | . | CASSLPETYEQYF | TGCGCCAGCAGCTTGCCAGAAACCTACGAGCAGTACTTC
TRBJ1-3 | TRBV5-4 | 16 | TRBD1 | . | CASSREGDSSGNTIYF | TGTGCCAGCAGCCGAGAGGGGGACAGCTCTGGAAACACCATATATTTT
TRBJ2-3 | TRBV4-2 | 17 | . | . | CASSQVPGGTSTDTQYF | TGTGCCAGCAGCCAAGTCCCTGGGGGGACTAGCACAGATACGCAGTATTTT
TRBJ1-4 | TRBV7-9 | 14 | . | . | CASSSGGPREKLFF | TGTGCCAGCAGTTCCGGTGGGCCCAGGGAAAAACTGTTTTTT
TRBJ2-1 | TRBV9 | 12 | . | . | CASSVRDNEQFF | TGTGCCAGCAGCGTCAGGGACAATGAGCAGTTCTTC